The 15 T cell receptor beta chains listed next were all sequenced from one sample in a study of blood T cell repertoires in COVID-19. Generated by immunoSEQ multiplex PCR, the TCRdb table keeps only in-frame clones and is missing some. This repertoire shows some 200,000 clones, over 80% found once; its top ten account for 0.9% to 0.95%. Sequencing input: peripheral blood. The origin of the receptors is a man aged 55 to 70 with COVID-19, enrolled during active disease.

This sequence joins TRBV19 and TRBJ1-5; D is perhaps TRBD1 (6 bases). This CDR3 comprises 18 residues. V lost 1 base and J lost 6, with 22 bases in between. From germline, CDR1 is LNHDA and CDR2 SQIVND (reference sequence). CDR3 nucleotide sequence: TGTGCCAGTAGTATAGTGGGCAGGGGCGAGGCCGTAGGTCAGCCCCAGCATTTT. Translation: CASSIVGRGEAVGQPQHF.

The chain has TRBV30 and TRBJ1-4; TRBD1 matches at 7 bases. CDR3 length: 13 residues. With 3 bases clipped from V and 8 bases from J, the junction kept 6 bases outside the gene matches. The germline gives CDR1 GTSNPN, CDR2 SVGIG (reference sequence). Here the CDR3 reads CAWSGTDQEKLFF. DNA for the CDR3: TGTGCCTGGAGCGGGACAGACCAAGAAAAACTGTTTTTT.

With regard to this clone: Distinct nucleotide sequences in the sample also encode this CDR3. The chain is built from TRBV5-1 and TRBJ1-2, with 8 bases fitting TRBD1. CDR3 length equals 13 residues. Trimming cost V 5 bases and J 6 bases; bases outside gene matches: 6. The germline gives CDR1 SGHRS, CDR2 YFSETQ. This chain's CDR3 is CASSSGGTDGYTF. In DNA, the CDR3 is TGCGCCAGCAGTTCAGGGGGCACCGATGGCTACACCTTC.

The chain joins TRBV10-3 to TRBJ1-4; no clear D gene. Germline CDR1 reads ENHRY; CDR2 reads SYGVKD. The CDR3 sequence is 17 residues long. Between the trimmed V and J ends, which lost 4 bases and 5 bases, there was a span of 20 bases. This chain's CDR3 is CAISGSPGVQLNEKLFF. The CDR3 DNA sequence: TGTGCCATCAGTGGATCCCCGGGAGTTCAACTAAATGAAAAACTGTTTTTT.

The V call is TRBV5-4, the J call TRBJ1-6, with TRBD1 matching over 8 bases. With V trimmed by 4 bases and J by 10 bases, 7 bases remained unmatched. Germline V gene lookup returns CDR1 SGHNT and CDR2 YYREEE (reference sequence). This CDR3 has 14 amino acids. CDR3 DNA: TGTGCCAGCAGCGTAGACAGGGGTCGGTCACCCCTCCACTTT. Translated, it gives CASSVDRGRSPLHF.

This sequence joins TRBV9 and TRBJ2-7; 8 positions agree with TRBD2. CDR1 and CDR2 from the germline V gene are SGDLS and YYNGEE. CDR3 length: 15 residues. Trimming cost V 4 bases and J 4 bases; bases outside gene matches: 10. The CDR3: CASSPPPGGGYEQYF. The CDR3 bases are TGTGCCAGCAGCCCCCCCCCGGGAGGGGGGTACGAGCAGTACTTC.

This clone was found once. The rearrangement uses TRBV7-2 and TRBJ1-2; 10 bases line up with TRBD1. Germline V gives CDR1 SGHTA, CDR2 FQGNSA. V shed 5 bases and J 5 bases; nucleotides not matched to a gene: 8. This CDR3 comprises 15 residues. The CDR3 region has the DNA TGTGCCAGCAGCGCGGAGACAGGGGGCTTTTATGGCTACACCTTC. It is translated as CASSAETGGFYGYTF.

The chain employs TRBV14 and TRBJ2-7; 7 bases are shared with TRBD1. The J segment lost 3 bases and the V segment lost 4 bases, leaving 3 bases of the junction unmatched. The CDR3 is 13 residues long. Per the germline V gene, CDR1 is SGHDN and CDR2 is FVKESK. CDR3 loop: CASSPDRVYEQYF. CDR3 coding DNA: TGTGCCAGCAGCCCCGACAGGGTCTACGAGCAGTACTTC.

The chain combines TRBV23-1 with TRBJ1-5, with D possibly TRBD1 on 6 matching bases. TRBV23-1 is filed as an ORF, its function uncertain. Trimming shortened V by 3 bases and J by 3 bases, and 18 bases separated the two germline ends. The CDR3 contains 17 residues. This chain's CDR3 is CASSHLLRTVLNQPQHF. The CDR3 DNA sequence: TGCGCCAGCAGTCACCTTTTACGGACAGTCCTCAATCAGCCCCAGCATTTT.

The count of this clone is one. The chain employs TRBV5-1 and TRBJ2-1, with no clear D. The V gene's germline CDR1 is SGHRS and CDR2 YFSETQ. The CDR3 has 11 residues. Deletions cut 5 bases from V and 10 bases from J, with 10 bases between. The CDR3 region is CASSLRWEQFF. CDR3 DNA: TGCGCCAGCAGTCTGCGCTGGGAGCAGTTCTTC. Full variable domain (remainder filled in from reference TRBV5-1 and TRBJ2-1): KAGVTQTPRYLIKTRGQQVTLSCSPISGHRSVSWYQQTPGQGLQFLFEYFSETQRNKGNFPGRFSGRQFSNSRSEMNVSTLELGDSALYLCASSLRWEQFFGPGTRLTVL.

Here the CDR3 reads CATSRDRGGYQPQHF. As DNA, the CDR3 is TGTGCCACCAGCAGAGATCGAGGGGGCTATCAGCCCCAGCATTTT. This chain uses TRBV15 with TRBJ1-5; 7 bases match TRBD1. Germline V gene sequence: CDR1 LNHNV, CDR2 YYDKDF (reference sequence). The CDR3 loop spans 15 amino acids. V was pared by 0 bases and J by 5 bases, with 4 bases of the junction left unmatched.

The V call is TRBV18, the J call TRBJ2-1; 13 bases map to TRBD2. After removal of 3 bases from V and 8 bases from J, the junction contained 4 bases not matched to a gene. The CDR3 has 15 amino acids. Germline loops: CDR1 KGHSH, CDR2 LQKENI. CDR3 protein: CASSPGTSGNYEQFF. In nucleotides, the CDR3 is TGTGCCAGCTCACCCGGGACTAGCGGGAACTATGAGCAGTTCTTC.

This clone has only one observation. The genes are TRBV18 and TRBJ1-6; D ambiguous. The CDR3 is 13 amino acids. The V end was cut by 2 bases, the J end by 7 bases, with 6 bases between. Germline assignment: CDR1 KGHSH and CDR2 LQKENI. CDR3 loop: CASSPSVNSPLHF. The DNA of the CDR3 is TGTGCCAGCTCACCATCAGTCAATTCACCCCTCCACTTT.

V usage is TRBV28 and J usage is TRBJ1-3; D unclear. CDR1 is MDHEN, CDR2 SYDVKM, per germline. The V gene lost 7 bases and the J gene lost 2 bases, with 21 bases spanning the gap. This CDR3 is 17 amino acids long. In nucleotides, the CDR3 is TGTGCCAGCACAAGTCCTCACCAGACGGAGACTGGAAACACCATATATTTT. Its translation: CASTSPHQTETGNTIYF.

CDR3 coding DNA: TGCAGTGCTACTGATCTAGCCAAAAACATTCAGTACTTC. Its translation: CSATDLAKNIQYF. The V and J genes are TRBV20-1 and TRBJ2-4; D gene uncertain. The V end lost 4 bases, the J end lost 0 bases, and 7 bases lay between the germline ends. Germline loops: CDR1 DFQATT, CDR2 SNEGSKA (reference sequence). The CDR3 covers 13 residues.